The sequence of this T cell receptor (beta chain) was determined in a study of post-analysis software for immune sequencing data. Points from the study as a whole: Same-batch preparations were strongly co-clustered by F measure. Compared with controls, patients had more of 4 to 6 TRBV segments, including TRBV5-6, TRBV5-1 and TRBV20-1. Controls had significantly higher normalized Chao1 diversity than multiple sclerosis patients.

Built from TCR beta cDNA, the libraries had unique molecular identifiers in them. TCRdb called the PCR reads again in MiXCR, with one record for every CDR3 protein. This sample has about 460,000 distinct CDR3 sequences, with around 40% found just once. The CDR3 is 14 residues long. Germline V gives CDR1 MNHNY, CDR2 SVGAGI (reference sequence). V was clipped by 6 bases and J by 2 bases, with 11 bases between them. This clonotype was seen only a few times. Antigen unknown. This chain joins TRBV6-6 and TRBJ2-1, with D possibly being TRBD2 (6 bases). Sequencing was carried out using blood. This receptor was identified in a girl aged 5-17 years with multiple sclerosis. The CDR3 coding sequence is TGTGCCAGCAGAGGCGGAGGGCCCTACAATGAGCAGTTCTTC. Translating gives CASRGGGPYNEQFF.